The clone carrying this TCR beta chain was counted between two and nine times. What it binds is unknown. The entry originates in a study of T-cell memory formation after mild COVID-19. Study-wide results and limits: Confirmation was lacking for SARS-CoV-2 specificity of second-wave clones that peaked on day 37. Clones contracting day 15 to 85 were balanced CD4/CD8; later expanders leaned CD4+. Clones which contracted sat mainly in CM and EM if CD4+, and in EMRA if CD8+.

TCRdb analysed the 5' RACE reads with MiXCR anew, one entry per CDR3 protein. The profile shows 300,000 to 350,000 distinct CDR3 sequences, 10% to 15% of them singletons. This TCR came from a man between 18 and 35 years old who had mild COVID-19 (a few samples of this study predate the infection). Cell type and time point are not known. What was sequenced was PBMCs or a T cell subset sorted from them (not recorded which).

The CDR3 is CASSATLAGLSDTQYF. CDR3 DNA sequence: TGTGCCAGCAGCGCGACACTAGCGGGCTTGTCGGATACGCAGTATTTT. J is TRBJ2-3 and V is TRBV7-2; 9 bases are shared with TRBD2. The CDR3 is made up of 16 amino acids. Germline assignment: CDR1 SGHTA and CDR2 FQGNSA. V shed 5 bases and J 6 bases; nucleotides not matched to a gene: 12.